These 22 T cell receptor beta chains were sequenced from one sample in a study of vaccination and CD4 T cells after COVID-19 (dated by TCRdb to the early 2020s). The sample's treatment or condition label, in plain terms: roughly 10-day PBMC culture with coronavirus spike peptide pools or control peptides (ViraFEST assay). CD4+ T cells from unexposed donors were collected before the COVID-19 pandemic (2011-2018). Which antigens these TCRs recognize remains unknown. The library was obtained by PCR. TCRdb names Illumina iSeq 100 as the instrument used. TCR sequencing of DNA from cultured CD4+ T cells used the Oncomine TCR Beta short-read assay at the Johns Hopkins FTIC core. TCRdb trimmed public reads at Q25 via fastp, called clones via MiXCR and kept in-frame beta chains. Every CDR3 protein is listed once, alongside the most common genes and DNA of its rows. The sample has 7,500 to 10,000 distinct CDR3 sequences on record, about 41% of them singletons. The ten largest clonotypes hold around 9.9% of the sample.

Material for sequencing was CD4+ T cells from blood, cultured in vitro. The receptors stem from a human donor in good health.

This clonotype showed up just a few times. This chain links TRBV7-8 with TRBJ2-5; 9 bases align to TRBD2. There are 18 residues in the CDR3. Per the germline V gene, CDR1 is SGHVS and CDR2 is FQNEAQ. The ends lost 2 bases at V and 2 bases at J; junction bases unmatched: 12. CDR3 in amino acids: CASSLIAGAQSIQETQYF. The CDR3 DNA is TGTGCCAGCAGCTTAATAGCGGGGGCGCAATCGATTCAAGAGACCCAGTACTTC.

The rearrangement joins TRBV4-3 to TRBJ1-6; 9 nucleotides agree with TRBD1. Germline trimming cut 4 bases from V and 9 bases from J; bases unmatched to any gene: 7. The CDR3 covers 15 residues. The V gene's germline CDR1 is LGHNA and CDR2 YSLEER. CDR3 bases: TGCGCCAGCAGCCCAGGGGACAGGGATAGTTCACCCCTCCACTTT. Translated, it gives CASSPGDRDSSPLHF.

In this sample, this clonotype turned up a few times. The genes are TRBV20-1 and TRBJ1-6; D is unclear. Germline CDR1 and CDR2: DFQATT and SNEGSKA (reference sequence). The CDR3 contains 15 residues. V was pared by 0 bases and J by 9 bases, with 15 bases between. CDR3 loop: CSARDLQADFSPLHF. DNA for the CDR3: TGCAGTGCTAGAGATCTTCAGGCAGACTTTTCACCCCTCCACTTT.

This clonotype appeared a few times. The V gene is TRBV12-5, the J gene TRBJ2-5; 7 bases agree with TRBD2. This CDR3 spans 17 amino acids. V trimming: 1 base; J trimming: 9 bases; junction bases outside the gene matches: 17. Looked up from germline, CDR1 is LGHNT and CDR2 is FRNRAP. The CDR3 region has the DNA TGTGCTAGTGGTTTGGGAGCCTCAGGGAGGGGTATCAGGGCCCAGTACTTC. It is translated as CASGLGASGRGIRAQYF.

The V gene is TRBV11-3, the J gene TRBJ2-7, with 8 bases lining up with TRBD1. Losses at the gene ends were 0 bases for V and 6 bases for J; bases not matched to a gene: 1. The CDR3 loop spans 13 amino acids. From germline, CDR1 is SGHNT and CDR2 YENEEA. The CDR3 DNA follows: TGTGCCAGCAGCTTAGATACAGGGGGCGAGCAGTACTTC. It is translated as CASSLDTGGEQYF. Using reference TRBV11-3 and TRBJ2-7 for the parts outside the CDR3, the full variable domain is EAGVVQSPRYKIIEKKQPVAFWCNPISGHNTLYWYLQNLGQGPELLIRYENEEAVDDSQLPKDRFSAERLKGVDSTLKIQPAELGDSAVYLCASSLDTGGEQYFGPGTRLTVT.

This clonotype occurred a few times. This chain links TRBV7-8 with TRBJ2-2; TRBD1 agrees at 8 bases. Germline CDR1 reads SGHVS; CDR2 reads FQNEAQ. The CDR3 contains 15 residues. The trim removed 6 bases at V and 5 bases at J, leaving 8 bases unmatched. In DNA, the CDR3 is TGTGCCAGCAGGCCCCCAGGGGGCTCAACCGGGGAGCTGTTTTTT. It codes for CASRPPGGSTGELFF.

This clonotype was seen more than once but under ten times. CDR3: CASSSSRPTDTQYF. The CDR3 region has the DNA TGTGCCAGCAGCTCCAGTAGGCCCACAGATACGCAGTATTTT. This sequence joins TRBV6-2 or TRBV6-3 and TRBJ2-3; no firm D call. The V end lost 6 bases, the J end lost 2 bases, and 12 bases lay between the germline ends. Germline V CDR1 and CDR2: MNHEY, SVGEGT. CDR3 length equals 14 residues.

This clonotype has only a few counts. J is TRBJ2-5 and V is TRBV10-1, with D possibly called TRBD1 or TRBD2 (5 bases each). Germline CDR1 and CDR2: WNHNN and SYGVQD (reference sequence). The V end lost 2 bases, the J end lost 4 bases, and 14 bases lay between the germline ends. There are 15 residues in the CDR3. CDR3 sequence (DNA): TGCGCCAGCAGTGAGGTCGGGGCCGTCGGAGAGACCCAGTACTTC. The encoded protein is CASSEVGAVGETQYF.

The chain links TRBV27 to TRBJ2-5; 10 nucleotides match TRBD2. Germline CDR1 and CDR2: MNHEY and SMNVEV (reference sequence). J gave up 5 bases and V 2 bases, and 2 bases lay outside the gene matches. CDR3 length: 14 residues. The CDR3: CASSLTSGTETQYF. CDR3 bases: TGTGCCAGCAGTTTAACTAGCGGGACGGAGACCCAGTACTTC.

The chain has TRBV6-5 and TRBJ1-1, with 7 bases fitting TRBD1. Unmatched junction bases numbered 5, after V lost 2 bases and J lost 8 bases. CDR3 length equals 13 residues. The germline V gene encodes CDR1 MNHEY and CDR2 SVGAGI. Here the CDR3 DNA reads TGTGCCAGCAGTTACGCCGGGACAGTAGAAGCTTTCTTT. This encodes CASSYAGTVEAFF.

Notes on this clonotype: It is unclear where the CDR3 begins or ends on the DNA, so no DNA is shown, and the CDR3 is as TCRdb lists it. The chain joins TRBV6-5 to TRBJ1-2; the D call in the table, TRBD1, was not verified against the DNA. Germline V lookup: CDR1 MNHEY, CDR2 SVGAGI. The CDR3 is 14 residues long, ends included. CDR3 sequence: CASSSSGQGYGYTF.

The chain uses TRBV6-5 and TRBJ1-1, with TRBD1 matching over 7 bases. The CDR3 totals 15 residues. V shed 0 bases and J 4 bases; nucleotides not matched to a gene: 5. Germline V CDR1 and CDR2: MNHEY, SVGAGI. The CDR3 region is CASSYSRDRVTEAFF. CDR3 bases: TGTGCCAGCAGTTACTCCAGAGACAGGGTCACTGAAGCTTTCTTT.

This clonotype was seen only once. The V gene is TRBV19, the J gene TRBJ1-5, with D maybe TRBD1 (5 bases). The germline V gene encodes CDR1 LNHDA and CDR2 SQIVND (reference sequence). The CDR3 length is 14 residues. CDR3 sequence (DNA): TGTACCACCCGGGAGGGGCGCTTGCTTCAGCCCCAGCATTTT. It specifies CTTREGRLLQPQHF.

This clonotype showed up just once. The chain couples TRBV11-2 to TRBJ1-1, with D hard to call. Germline assignment: CDR1 SGHAT and CDR2 FQNNGV. V lost 6 bases to trimming and J lost 4 bases, with 15 bases between them. This CDR3 comprises 14 residues. CDR3 sequence reads: CASRYGRRGTEAFF. DNA of the CDR3: TGTGCCAGCAGATACGGACGGCGGGGCACTGAAGCTTTCTTT.

The V call is TRBV6-1, the J call TRBJ2-2; TRBD1 matches 7 bases. Germline V lookup: CDR1 MNHNS, CDR2 SASEGT. There are 16 residues in the CDR3. V shed 5 bases, J shed 0 bases, and the junction held 6 bases outside the gene matches. CDR3: CASSRMTGTNTGELFF. In nucleotides, the CDR3 is TGTGCCAGCAGTAGAATGACAGGGACGAACACCGGGGAGCTGTTTTTT.

The rearrangement uses TRBV24-1 and TRBJ2-3, with 9 bases that match TRBD2. V trimming: 9 bases; J trimming: 3 bases; junction bases outside the gene matches: 6. CDR3 length equals 14 residues. Germline CDR1 reads KGHDR; CDR2 reads SFDVKD. As DNA, the CDR3 is TGTGCCACCGCGGGGGGGCGCTCAACAGATACGCAGTATTTT. Its protein is CATAGGRSTDTQYF.

The sample holds a few counts of this clonotype. The DNA for the CDR3 is TGCAGTGCTAGATCGTTACAGGGATCTGAAGCTTTCTTT. Translated, it gives CSARSLQGSEAFF. The rearrangement links TRBV20-1 to TRBJ1-1, with a weak D call TRBD1 (6 bases). The CDR3 spans 13 residues. Germline values: CDR1 DFQATT, CDR2 SNEGSKA (reference sequence). With 2 bases removed from V and 6 bases from J, the gap between germline ends came to 13 bases.

Only a few counts were recorded for this clonotype. The chain recombines TRBV10-3 with TRBJ2-3; D not certain. The CDR3 has 12 amino acids. Trimming left V 4 bases short and J 3 bases short, with 5 bases between. CDR1 is ENHRY, CDR2 SYGVKD, per germline. This chain's CDR3 is CAISVRTDTQYF. In DNA, the CDR3 is TGTGCCATCAGTGTGAGGACAGATACGCAGTATTTT.

The chain carries TRBV15 and TRBJ2-5; D may correspond to TRBD1 or TRBD2 (5 bases each). The germline V gene encodes CDR1 LNHNV and CDR2 YYDKDF (reference sequence). This CDR3 is 15 amino acids long. Trimming pared 0 bases from V and 4 bases from J, leaving 12 bases between. The CDR3 loop reads CATSRDGGFVETQYF. The CDR3 bases are TGTGCCACCAGCAGAGATGGGGGATTTGTAGAGACCCAGTACTTC.

V is TRBV28 and J is TRBJ1-4; 9 bases map to TRBD1. The CDR3 is made up of 15 amino acids. The V and J ends lost 2 bases and 5 bases, in that order; junction bases with no gene match: 3. The germline V gene encodes CDR1 MDHEN and CDR2 SYDVKM. CDR3 protein: CASSLVGTGNEKLFF. The CDR3, as DNA: TGTGCCAGCAGTTTAGTCGGGACAGGGAATGAAAAACTGTTTTTT.

The chain carries TRBV20-1 and TRBJ2-3; D gene unclear. CDR1 is DFQATT, CDR2 SNEGSKA, per germline (reference sequence). The CDR3 contains 12 residues. V was trimmed by 6 bases and J by 6 bases, leaving 13 bases between them. The CDR3 DNA is TGCAGTGCCTCACAGCATTCTGATACGCAGTATTTT. It encodes CSASQHSDTQYF.

Notes on this clonotype: One junction end disagrees with the germline gene, perhaps due to a read error. The V gene is TRBV6-2 or TRBV6-3, the J gene TRBJ2-3; TRBD2 matches at 7 bases. The CDR3 runs 12 residues. CDR1 and CDR2 (germline): MNHEY, SVGEGT. CDR3 nucleotides: TGTGCCAGCAGTTTGCGCACTAGCGCGGTTAAGTTT. The encoded protein is CASSLRTSAVKF.